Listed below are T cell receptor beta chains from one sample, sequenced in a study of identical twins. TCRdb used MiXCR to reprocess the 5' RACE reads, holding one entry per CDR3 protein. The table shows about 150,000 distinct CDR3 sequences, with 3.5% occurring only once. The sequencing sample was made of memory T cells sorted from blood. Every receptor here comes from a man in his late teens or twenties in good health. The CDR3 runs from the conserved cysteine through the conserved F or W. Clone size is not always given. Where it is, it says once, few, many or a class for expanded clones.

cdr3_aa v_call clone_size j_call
CASSPAGSINEQYF TRBV7-6 many TRBJ2-7
CASAGGLALNSNTGELFF TRBV5-1 many TRBJ2-2
CASSLRGQQYGYTF TRBV12-3/TRBV12-4 many TRBJ1-2
CSATYPGTGGLETQYF TRBV20-1 many TRBJ2-5
CASSSDRQPHNQQFF TRBV28 . TRBJ2-1
CASSLYLSNQPQHF TRBV7-2 many TRBJ1-5
CASSLSFRGNTEAFF TRBV11-2 many TRBJ1-1
CASSSGYGYTF TRBV11-1 . TRBJ1-2
CASSLTRGSYNEQFF TRBV5-1 many TRBJ2-1
CSAKSTGSYDTIYF TRBV20-1 many TRBJ1-3
CASSLVTFLAGGHSSGANVLTF TRBV12-3/TRBV12-4 few TRBJ2-6
CSARGRDYRKDTQYF TRBV20-1 few TRBJ2-3
CASSTTHDITGELFF TRBV12-3/TRBV12-4 many TRBJ2-2
CASSYSGANTEAFF TRBV7-2 many TRBJ1-1
CASSPRGAGGDNEQFF TRBV7-2 many TRBJ2-1
CASRPTEVYGYTF TRBV6-5 many TRBJ1-2
CSASPPVSNIQYF TRBV20-1 many TRBJ2-4
CASSLASEYTQYF TRBV7-2 many TRBJ2-3
CASSPLQQTTDTQYF TRBV18 many TRBJ2-3
CASSYSWVGTTYEQYF TRBV6-5 many TRBJ2-7
CASSVGLAAGNEQFF TRBV9 . TRBJ2-1
CASSFYGNQPQHF TRBV7-2 many TRBJ1-5
CASSPGTTQETQYF TRBV18 many TRBJ2-5
CASSSPTDRGNEKLFF TRBV6-2/TRBV6-3 many TRBJ1-4
CASSLQGPYEQYF TRBV12-3/TRBV12-4 many TRBJ2-7
CATSRGRGWRGELFF TRBV15 many TRBJ2-2
CASSETGQGSGYTF TRBV2 many TRBJ1-2
CSAEGLGGYNEQFF TRBV20-1 many TRBJ2-1